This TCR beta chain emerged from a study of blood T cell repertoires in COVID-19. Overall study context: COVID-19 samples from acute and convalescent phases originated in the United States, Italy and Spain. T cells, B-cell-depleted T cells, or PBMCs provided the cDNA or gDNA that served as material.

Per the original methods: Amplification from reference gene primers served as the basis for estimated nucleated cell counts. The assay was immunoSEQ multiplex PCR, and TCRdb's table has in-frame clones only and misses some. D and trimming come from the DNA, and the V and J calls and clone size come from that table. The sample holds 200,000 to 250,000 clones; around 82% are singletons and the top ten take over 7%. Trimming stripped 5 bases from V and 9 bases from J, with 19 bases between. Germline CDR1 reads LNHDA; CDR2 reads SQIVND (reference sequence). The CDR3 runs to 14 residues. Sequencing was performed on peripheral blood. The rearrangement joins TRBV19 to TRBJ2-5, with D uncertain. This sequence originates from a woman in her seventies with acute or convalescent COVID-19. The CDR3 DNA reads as TGTGCCAGTAGTCTGGGCCCGGCCATAATGGCCCAGTACTTC. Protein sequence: CASSLGPAIMAQYF.